This T cell receptor beta chain derives from a study of blood T cell repertoires in COVID-19. Study information: Sources were T cells, B-cell-depleted T cells, or PBMCs; the material itself was cDNA or gDNA.

Per the germline V gene, CDR1 is MNHEY and CDR2 is SVGAGI. The CDR3 sequence is 15 residues long. The trim removed 6 bases at V and 5 bases at J, leaving 10 bases unmatched. Clones were sequenced by immunoSEQ multiplex PCR, and TCRdb holds only the in-frame ones, with some missing. The data hold 150,000 to 200,000 clones, with around 79% observed a single time. The sample consisted of peripheral blood. This chain links TRBV6-5 with TRBJ2-5, with 9 bases matching TRBD2. The source of this sequence is a woman in her thirties or forties with COVID-19, enrolled during active disease. CDR3 protein: CASSPKAGGGETQYF. The CDR3 DNA reads as TGTGCCAGCAGCCCCAAGGCGGGAGGGGGGGAGACCCAGTACTTC.